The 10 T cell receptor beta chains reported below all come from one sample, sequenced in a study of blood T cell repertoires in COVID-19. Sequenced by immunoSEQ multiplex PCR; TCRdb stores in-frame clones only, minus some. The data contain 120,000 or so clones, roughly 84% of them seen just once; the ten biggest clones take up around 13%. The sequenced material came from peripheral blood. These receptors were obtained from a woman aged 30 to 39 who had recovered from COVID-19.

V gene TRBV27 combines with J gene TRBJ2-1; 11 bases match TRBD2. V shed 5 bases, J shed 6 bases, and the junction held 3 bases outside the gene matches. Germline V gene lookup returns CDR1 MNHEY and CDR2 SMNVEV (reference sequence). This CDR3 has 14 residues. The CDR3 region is CASSPGLAGNEQFF. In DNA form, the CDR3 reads TGTGCCAGCAGTCCAGGACTAGCGGGCAATGAGCAGTTCTTC.

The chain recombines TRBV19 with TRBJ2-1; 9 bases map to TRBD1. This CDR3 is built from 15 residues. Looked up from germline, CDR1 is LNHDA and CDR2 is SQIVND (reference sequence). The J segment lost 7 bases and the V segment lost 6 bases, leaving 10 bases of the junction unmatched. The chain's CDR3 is CASRYGTGNRNEQFF. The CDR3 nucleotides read TGTGCCAGTAGATACGGGACAGGGAACCGTAATGAGCAGTTCTTC.

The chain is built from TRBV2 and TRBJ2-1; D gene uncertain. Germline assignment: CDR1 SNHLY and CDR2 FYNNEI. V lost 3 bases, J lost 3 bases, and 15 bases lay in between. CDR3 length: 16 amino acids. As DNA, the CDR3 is TGTGCCAGCAGTGACTCTGTAGCCTTGGGCTACAATGAGCAGTTCTTC. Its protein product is CASSDSVALGYNEQFF.

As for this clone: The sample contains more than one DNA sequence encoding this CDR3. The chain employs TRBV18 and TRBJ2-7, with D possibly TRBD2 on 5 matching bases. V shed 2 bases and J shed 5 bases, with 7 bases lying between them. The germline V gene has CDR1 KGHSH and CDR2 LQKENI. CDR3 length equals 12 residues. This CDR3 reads CASSPSRDEQYF. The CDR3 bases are TGTGCCAGCTCACCATCGAGGGACGAGCAGTACTTC.

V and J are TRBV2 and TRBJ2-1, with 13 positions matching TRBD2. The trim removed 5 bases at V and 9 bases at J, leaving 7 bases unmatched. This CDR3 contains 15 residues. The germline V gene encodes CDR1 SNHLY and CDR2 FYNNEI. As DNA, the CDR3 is TGTGCCAGCAGTTGGACTAGCGGGAGTCAGGGTGAGCAGTTCTTC. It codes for CASSWTSGSQGEQFF.

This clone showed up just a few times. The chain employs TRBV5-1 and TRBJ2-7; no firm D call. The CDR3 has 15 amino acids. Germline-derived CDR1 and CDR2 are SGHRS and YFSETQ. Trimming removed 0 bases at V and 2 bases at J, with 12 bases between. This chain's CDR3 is CASSLGMTYTYEQYF. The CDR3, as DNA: TGCGCCAGCAGCTTGGGGATGACATACACCTACGAGCAGTACTTC.

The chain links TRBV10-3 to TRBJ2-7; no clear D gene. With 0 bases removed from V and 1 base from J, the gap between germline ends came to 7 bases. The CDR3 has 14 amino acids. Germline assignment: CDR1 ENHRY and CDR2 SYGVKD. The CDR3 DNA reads TGTGCCATCAGTGAGTCGGGCCGATCCTACGAGCAGTACTTC. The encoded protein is CAISESGRSYEQYF.

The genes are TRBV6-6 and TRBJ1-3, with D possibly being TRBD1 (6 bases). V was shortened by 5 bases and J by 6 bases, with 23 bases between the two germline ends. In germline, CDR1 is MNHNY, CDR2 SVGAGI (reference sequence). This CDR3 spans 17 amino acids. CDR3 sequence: CASSPLGGARSQNTIYF. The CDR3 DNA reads TGTGCCAGCAGTCCCCTCGGGGGGGCAAGAAGCCAAAACACCATATATTTT.

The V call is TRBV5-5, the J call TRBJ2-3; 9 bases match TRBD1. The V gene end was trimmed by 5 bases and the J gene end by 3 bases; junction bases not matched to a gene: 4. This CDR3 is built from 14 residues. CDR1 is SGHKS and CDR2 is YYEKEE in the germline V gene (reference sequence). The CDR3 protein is CASSLQGATDTQYF. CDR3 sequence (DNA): TGTGCCAGCAGTTTACAGGGGGCTACAGATACGCAGTATTTT.

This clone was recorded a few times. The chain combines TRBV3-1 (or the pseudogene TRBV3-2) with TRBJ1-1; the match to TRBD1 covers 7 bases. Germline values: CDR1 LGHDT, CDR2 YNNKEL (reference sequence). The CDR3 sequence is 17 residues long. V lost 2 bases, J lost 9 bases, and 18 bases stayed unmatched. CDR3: CASSQWDSGTEGGKAFF. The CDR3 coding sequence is TGTGCCAGCAGCCAATGGGATTCCGGGACAGAAGGCGGTAAAGCTTTCTTT.